These 10 T cell receptor beta chains were sequenced from one sample in a study of blood T cell repertoires in COVID-19. The assay was immunoSEQ multiplex PCR, and TCRdb's table has in-frame clones only and misses some. The profile covers 200,000 to 300,000 clones, with over 80% appearing a single time and 3% to 4.5% taken by the ten largest. Sequencing was performed on peripheral blood. These receptors were collected from a woman between 35 and 50 years old with acute or convalescent COVID-19.

This chain connects TRBV5-6 to TRBJ1-4, with D perhaps matching TRBD1 (6 bases). The germline V gene encodes CDR1 SGHDT and CDR2 YYEEEE. V was shortened by 5 bases and J by 5 bases, with 13 bases between the two germline ends. The length of the CDR3 is 14 residues. The CDR3 DNA is TGTGCCAGCAGATCGGGACACCCGAATGAAAAACTGTTTTTT. Protein sequence: CASRSGHPNEKLFF. The whole variable domain, filled in from reference TRBV5-6 and TRBJ1-4, reads DAGVTQSPTHLIKTRGQQVTLRCSPKSGHDTVSWYQQALGQGPQFIFQYYEEEERQRGNFPDRFSGHQFPNYSSELNVNALLLGDSALYLCASRSGHPNEKLFFGSGTQLSVL.

V and J are TRBV9 and TRBJ1-4; the match to TRBD1 covers 10 bases. V lost 4 bases and J lost 8; bases outside the gene matches: 11. The CDR3 contains 16 residues. Looked up from germline, CDR1 is SGDLS and CDR2 is YYNGEE. CDR3 sequence reads: CASSLGGQGRNEKLFF. CDR3 nucleotides: TGTGCCAGCAGCCTTGGGGGACAGGGGAGGAACGAAAAACTGTTTTTT.

The rearrangement joins TRBV7-2 to TRBJ2-2, with D possibly TRBD2 on 7 matching bases. CDR1 is SGHTA, CDR2 FQGNSA, per germline. With 6 bases removed from V and 4 bases from J, the gap between germline ends came to 18 bases. This CDR3 spans 16 amino acids. The CDR3 loop reads CASRLPGGPVTGELFF. CDR3 DNA sequence: TGTGCCAGCAGACTTCCGGGGGGCCCTGTCACCGGGGAGCTGTTTTTT.

CDR3 nucleotide sequence: TGTGCCAGCAGCCCCCGGGACAGGGGGCTTTACGCCTATGGCTACACCTTC. It codes for CASSPRDRGLYAYGYTF. The gene calls are TRBV27 and TRBJ1-2; 12 bases are a match to TRBD1. This CDR3 has 17 residues. CDR1 and CDR2 from the germline V gene are MNHEY and SMNVEV (reference sequence). J gave up 4 bases and V 6 bases, and 12 bases lay outside the gene matches.

V is TRBV5-1 and J is TRBJ1-2; TRBD1 might be the D (5 bases). The CDR3 loop spans 13 amino acids. Germline CDR1 and CDR2: SGHRS and YFSETQ. V shed 4 bases and J shed 5 bases, with 12 bases lying between them. The CDR3 nucleotides read TGCGCCAGCAGCCTGAGGCAGGGTTATGGCTACACCTTC. This translates into CASSLRQGYGYTF.

In DNA, the CDR3 is TGTGCCACCAGCAGGGGTTTGACAGGGTCGGCAGCCGGGGAGCTGTTTTTT. This codes for CATSRGLTGSAAGELFF. V and J are TRBV15 and TRBJ2-2, with 7 bases matching TRBD1. J was trimmed by 6 bases and V by 3 bases; bases with no gene match: 13. In germline, CDR1 is LNHNV, CDR2 YYDKDF (reference sequence). This CDR3 region has 17 residues.

The chain links TRBV11-2 to TRBJ1-6, with no clear D. The V gene lost 5 bases and the J gene lost 4 bases, with 6 bases spanning the gap. The germline gives CDR1 SGHAT, CDR2 FQNNGV. The length of the CDR3 is 13 residues. Written as DNA, the CDR3 is TGTGCCAGCAGCCCGGGTTATAATTCACCCCTCCACTTT. Protein sequence: CASSPGYNSPLHF. The full variable domain, completed using reference TRBV11-2 and TRBJ1-6, is EAGVAQSPRYKIIEKRQSVAFWCNPISGHATLYWYQQILGQGPKLLIQFQNNGVVDDSQLPKDRFSAERLKGVDSTLKIQPAKLEDSAVYLCASSPGYNSPLHFGNGTRLTVT.

The rearrangement uses TRBV27 and TRBJ1-1, with D possibly being TRBD1 (6 bases). The CDR3 loop spans 12 amino acids. V shed 3 bases and J shed 11 bases, with 13 bases lying between them. From germline, CDR1 is MNHEY and CDR2 SMNVEV (reference sequence). CDR3 DNA sequence: TGTGCCAGCAGTTTGTTAGGGGGTGACGCTTTCTTT. This gives the protein CASSLLGGDAFF.

The gene calls are TRBV27 and TRBJ1-2, with 7 bases matching TRBD1. Germline V gene sequence: CDR1 MNHEY, CDR2 SMNVEV (reference sequence). The CDR3 is 15 amino acids. Trimming removed 6 bases from V and 0 bases from J; junction bases left unmatched: 7. CDR3 protein: CASSFGTAANYGYTF. Here the CDR3 DNA reads TGTGCCAGCAGCTTTGGGACAGCAGCTAACTATGGCTACACCTTC.

The rearrangement joins TRBV18 to TRBJ1-1; D remains ambiguous. Trimming stripped 2 bases from V and 5 bases from J, with 9 bases between. From germline, CDR1 is KGHSH and CDR2 LQKENI. This CDR3 is 13 amino acids long. CDR3 bases: TGTGCCAGCTCACCAGGACGCGGGACTGAAGCTTTCTTT. It encodes CASSPGRGTEAFF.